This TCR beta chain was captured by sequencing in a study of blood T cells in healthy people across ages. This clonotype was seen only a few times. The length of the CDR3 is 15 residues. The V gene lost 1 base and the J gene lost 4 bases, with 12 bases spanning the gap. Germline-derived CDR1 and CDR2 are SGHRS and YFSETQ. Then a second PCR, running roughly 7 to 11 cycles, was carried out with a sample-barcoded 5' primer and a J-beta primer mix. TCRdb reprocessed the 5' RACE reads with MiXCR, giving one entry per CDR3 protein. The sample records about a million distinct CDR3 sequences, roughly 51% being singletons.

The chain recombines TRBV5-1 with TRBJ2-1; unclear D gene. The sample consisted of blood. This sequence originates from a woman in her sixties in good health. The CDR3 nucleotides read TGCGCCAGCAGCTTGCAGGTTTTGGGGTACAATGAGCAGTTCTTC. It yields the protein CASSLQVLGYNEQFF.